This entry concerns a single T cell receptor beta chain. Its antigen specificity is not known. No base qualities exist here, and no much larger clone lies one base off it. The cohort was made up of about 670 healthy bone marrow donors. At the time of sampling, every cohort member was nominally healthy, though immune exposures that went unrecorded were likely present. The donor tested CMV seronegative and was one of the 352 seronegative cohort members. Every donor gave a peripheral blood sample, and the peripheral blood mononuclear cells from that sample were used for TCR beta sequencing. Genomic DNA was extracted from the blood cell samples with the Qiagen DNeasy Blood Extraction Kit. The library was built by means of the immunoSEQ multiplex PCR assay. For the multiplex PCR, a mixture combining 60 forward primers for TCR Vbeta segments and 13 reverse primers for TCR Jbeta segments was used. The CDR3 region of rearranged TCR beta genes was amplified from genomic DNA by a multiplex PCR assay. The Illumina HiSeq System was used to sequence the amplified TCR beta libraries as 87-base-pair reads. The authors' pipeline ran thus. Across the roughly 670 repertoires, a later analysis counted about 81 million unique TCR beta chains, approximately 12 million of which were shared by at least two donors. To remove PCR and sequencing errors, raw reads were error-corrected and collapsed into unique sequences using a nearest-neighbor algorithm that merged closely related sequences. CDR3 sequences were aligned to IMGT reference sequences to assign V, D and J gene segments. For a sequence to be retained, at least a six-nucleotide match to both a V gene segment and a J gene segment was required. Rearrangements were classified as productive when the CDR3 lacked stop codons and remained in frame with V and J, and all other rearrangements were classified as non-productive. CDR3 was defined by IMGT convention, running from the second conserved V-encoded cysteine to the conserved J-encoded phenylalanine. In an earlier analysis of 550 to 650 of the donors, sequences lacking an unambiguous match to a single V gene segment were excluded. An earlier analysis of several hundred of the donors called V segments functional above 56.7% productive rearrangements and segregating when the between-donor standard deviation exceeded 5%. To diagnose cytomegalovirus status from the catalog of TCR beta chain sequences, a statistical classification framework was built. In a later analysis, V and J genes were assigned by comparing TCR nucleotide sequences against IMGT/GENE-DB human TR gene sequences. The TCRdist pipeline was used in a later analysis to assign CDR3 sequences and most-parsimonious VDJ recombination scenarios. A later analysis defined each TCR beta chain by its CDR3 amino acid sequence plus V-gene family, and excluded reads lacking a unique V-gene family. To address suspected cross-contamination and a sequencing artifact, a later analysis removed several hundred highly shared, low-generation-probability nucleotide sequences. A later analysis calculated a clonal expansion index for each public chain from normalized within-repertoire ranks of inferred template counts. A later analysis computed generation probabilities with a VDJ recombination model fitted to out-of-frame rearrangements, and checked the results against IGoR. In a later analysis, TCR-TCR, TCR-HLA and TCR-CMV co-occurrence was scored with hypergeometric tests, and a repertoire-size bias correction was applied to TCR pairs. In a later analysis, false discovery rates were estimated by permuting HLA or CMV assignments 20 times. A later analysis grouped co-occurring TCRs with DBSCAN, adding TCRdist sequence similarity when clustering within HLA-allele-positive subsets. Repertoires with fewer than 30,000 or more than 120,000 public chains, plus five repertoires with anomalous nucleotide sharing, were excluded from co-occurrence clustering. TCRdb took over this immuneACCESS table, retaining in-frame rearrangements with V and J assigned. Such tables are incomplete; in checked studies, under half of the missing clones stem from an unresolved V gene, and the remainder is unexplained. V, J and clone size derive from that table, while D and trimming were established from the DNA sequence. Present in this sample are about 170,000 clones, 70% to 80% of which were seen just once. Less than 0.9% of the sample belongs to the ten largest clones.

This sample is drawn from a study of cytomegalovirus exposure and HLA in healthy donors (dated by TCRdb to 2017 to 2019). A note on the overall study: An earlier analysis of roughly 610 of the donors reported 276 Gb of sequence data and 95 million to 140 million unique TCR beta sequences obtained from 150 million to 200 million T cells. About five DR-DQ haplotypes were treated as single units for association and clustering because of strong linkage in the cohort. A later analysis re-analyzed previously published TCR beta repertoires from 666 donors and added high-resolution HLA genotyping to study TCR occurrence patterns. The later analysis used no new phenotypic data to find candidate immune exposures, relying instead on TCR beta sequences and their occurrence across donors. The number of donors typed differed by locus, with roughly 620-640 for A, B, C, DRB1 and DQB1, roughly 520 for DQA1, 600 to 610 for DPA1, and under 490 for DPB1. Every repertoire in the discovery cohort had been generated on one and the same sequencing platform. In a later genetic analysis, genome-wide SNP genotypes for about 55% of the 666 donors were used, and that subset was treated as a discovery cohort. HLA typing covered class I and class II loci at four-digit resolution. Across approximately 400 genotyped donors of the cohort, an average of about 250,000 unique TCR beta nucleotide sequences per donor were sequenced, and 15% to 20% of those sequences were non-productive. Besides the first cohort of approximately 670 subjects, a separate validation cohort made up of 120 different subjects was used. Donor age, sex, ethnicity and CMV serostatus were collected together with the repertoire data. To decide whether each TCR beta V gene segment behaved as functional or pseudogenic, an earlier analysis of some 600 of the donors relied on high-throughput TCR beta sequencing. High-throughput TCR immunosequencing, statistical association of individual TCRs with disease status, and machine learning were combined to predict cytomegalovirus infection status. An early release that covered 500 to 800 HLA-typed donors contained 250 to 350 gigabases of sequencing data and roughly 84 million unique TCR sequences. The study used immunosequencing to profile the T cell repertoires of several hundred subjects and linked those repertoires to cytomegalovirus serostatus. The aim of the study was to test whether cataloging public T cell receptors could identify signatures of past pathogen exposure. Of the 300 to 450 genotyped donors, over 80% were placed in the genetic ancestry cluster associated with self-reported Caucasian donors.

Study-wide findings and limitations: A further reported finding was that TCR beta sequences accurately predicted the HLA-A and HLA-B alleles for most subjects in the first cohort. The authors suggested that the approach could potentially be extended to other disease states and immunological phenotypes. At a false discovery rate of 0.05, a later analysis linked under 20,000 TCR beta sequences to specific HLA alleles. Sequencing depth was assumed to be roughly uniform across donors in the presence/absence analyses, though that assumption may not hold. In a later analysis, the rate of TCR association differed among HLA loci, with DRB1 alleles having the most associated TCRs and HLA-C alleles having the fewest. Most TCR sequences were observed very rarely across donors, whereas some public TCRs were present in many individuals. This cohort had only TCR beta chains sequenced, and the lack of alpha or paired-chain data limited which features could be detected. A later genetic analysis reported fewer N-insertions in productive TCRs among donors in an Asian-associated ancestry cluster than the roughly 650-donor mean. The sequencing pipeline was judged likely to have produced a cluster of highly shared sequence variants as a technical artifact. Compared with equally common non-associated chains, HLA-associated TCR beta chains in a later analysis were more clonally expanded and had lower generation probabilities. In vitro tests confirmed that three of the cytomegalovirus-associated TCR beta chains recognize cytomegalovirus antigens. Linkage disequilibrium might explain the correlated functional status among segregating V segments, but an unknown experimental factor could not be ruled out. The classifier was reported to diagnose cytomegalovirus status with high specificity and sensitivity in both the original and validation cohorts. In a later genetic analysis, a missense DCLRE1C variant was associated with V-gene and J-gene trimming of TCR beta chains, and the association was replicated in an independent cohort. Because counts were too low, about 18 rarely observed V segments, including chromosome 9 orphons, were excluded from the earlier analysis of around 640 of the donors. The study listed 150 to 200 TCR beta chains as associated with cytomegalovirus. Several of the top co-occurrence clusters appeared to be linked to parvovirus B19, influenza, CMV and Epstein-Barr virus, according to a later analysis. Immune exposure information for the cohort was limited to CMV serostatus. In an earlier analysis of around 500 of the donors, most TCR beta V segments appeared in productive rearrangements about 87% or about 30% of the time, broadly matching IMGT annotations. Because some donors lacked HLA typing at each locus, the association tests relied only on the typed subset. When HLA alleles, especially DR and DQ, strongly co-occurred, TCR associations were difficult to assign to individual alleles. In a later analysis, most CMV-associated TCR beta chains were found to appear HLA-restricted, with HLA associations seemingly driven largely by CMV exposure.

The sample comprised PBMCs. This receptor was taken from a female donor in good health and CMV-seronegative.

The DNA is TGTGCCAGCAGCTTGGATAGCGGGACGCAGTATTTT. It translates as CASSLDSGTQYF. In this chain, TRBV5-4 is recombined with TRBJ2-3, with 7 bases in between that match TRBD2. The CDR3 holds 12 amino acids from the cysteine to the phenylalanine. Solely the CDR3 DNA is kept, with 36 bases framed from the first base. Unmatched junction bases come to 1, with V trimmed by 0 bases and J by 9 bases. CDR1 SGHNT and CDR2 YYREEE are derived from the germline V gene (reference sequence).